Each of the 27 T cell receptor beta chains below was sequenced from the same sample in a study of blood T cell repertoires in COVID-19. Sequenced by immunoSEQ multiplex PCR; TCRdb stores in-frame clones only, minus some. The sample contains about 130,000 clones, roughly four fifths of which appear only once. The sequenced sample was PBMCs or T cells enriched from blood (not recorded which). The origin of the receptors is a man aged 25 to 40 who had recovered from COVID-19.

The chain links TRBV19 to TRBJ1-5; maybe TRBD1 (5 bases). V lost 3 bases and J lost 1, with 10 bases in between. CDR1 LNHDA and CDR2 SQIVND come from the germline V gene (reference sequence). The CDR3 contains 15 residues. CDR3 protein: CASSIQGLSNQPQHF. The DNA for the CDR3 is TGTGCCAGTAGTATTCAGGGCTTGAGCAATCAGCCCCAGCATTTT. Based on the CDR3 plus reference TRBV19 and TRBJ1-5, the full variable domain is DGGITQSPKYLFRKEGQNVTLSCEQNLNHDAMYWYRQDPGQGLRLIYYSQIVNDFQKGDIAEGYSVSREKKESFPLTVTSAQKNPTAFYLCASSIQGLSNQPQHFGDGTRLSIL.

The gene calls are TRBV6-5 and TRBJ2-7, with a possible D match to TRBD1 (5 bases). This CDR3 has 13 residues. The ends were cut back, 5 bases at V and 1 base at J, with 9 bases in the middle. CDR1 is MNHEY, CDR2 SVGAGI, per germline. The CDR3 here is CASSTTVSYEQYV. DNA of the CDR3: TGTGCCAGCAGTACGACAGTATCCTACGAGCAGTACGTC.

The chain has TRBV30 and TRBJ2-5; 7 nucleotides agree with TRBD1. Germline lookup yields CDR1 GTSNPN and CDR2 SVGIG (reference sequence). The V gene end was trimmed by 8 bases and the J gene end by 5 bases; junction bases not matched to a gene: 14. The CDR3 extends over 14 amino acids. Here the CDR3 reads CASSTGLQRETQYF. The CDR3 DNA reads as TGTGCCAGTTCGACAGGGCTCCAGCGGGAGACCCAGTACTTC.

The genes are TRBV6-5 and TRBJ2-7, with 9 bases identical to TRBD1. The CDR3 runs to 15 residues. The V gene's germline CDR1 is MNHEY and CDR2 SVGAGI. V gave up 5 bases and J gave up 2 bases; unmatched junction bases: 7. The CDR3 DNA is TGTGCCAGCAGTCTGGGGACAGGGCTTCCCTACGAGCAGTACGTC. Translating it yields CASSLGTGLPYEQYV.

The genes are TRBV18 and TRBJ1-1, with TRBD1 matching 7 bases. The CDR3 is 14 residues long. Looked up from germline, CDR1 is KGHSH and CDR2 is LQKENI. The ends lost 0 bases at V and 4 bases at J; junction bases unmatched: 2. The CDR3 here is CASSPPYRGTEAFF. Written as DNA, the CDR3 is TGTGCCAGCTCACCACCGTACAGGGGCACTGAAGCTTTCTTT.

The chain carries TRBV10-3 and TRBJ2-7; possible D gene TRBD1, 6 bases. Germline values: CDR1 ENHRY, CDR2 SYGVKD. The V end was cut by 0 bases, the J end by 7 bases, with 19 bases between. The CDR3 loop spans 16 amino acids. CDR3 in DNA: TGTGCCATCAGTGAGTCTGCAGGGGCGAGATTGGGTGAGCAGTACTTC. The encoded protein is CAISESAGARLGEQYF.

This chain links TRBV5-1 with TRBJ1-6, with 8 bases aligning to TRBD1. The CDR3 length is 14 residues. J gave up 5 bases and V 4 bases, and 2 bases lay outside the gene matches. Germline assignment: CDR1 SGHRS and CDR2 YFSETQ. CDR3 sequence reads: CASSPTGDNSPLHF. CDR3 sequence (DNA): TGCGCCAGCAGCCCGACAGGGGATAATTCACCCCTCCACTTT. Filled out from reference TRBV5-1 and TRBJ1-6, the complete variable domain reads KAGVTQTPRYLIKTRGQQVTLSCSPISGHRSVSWYQQTPGQGLQFLFEYFSETQRNKGNFPGRFSGRQFSNSRSEMNVSTLELGDSALYLCASSPTGDNSPLHFGNGTRLTVT.

This chain links TRBV10-3 with TRBJ1-6; D is possibly TRBD1 (6 bases). CDR1 is ENHRY, CDR2 SYGVKD, per germline. The CDR3 spans 17 residues. V lost 6 bases to trimming and J lost 5 bases, with 20 bases between them. CDR3 in DNA: TGTGCCATCAGCCCCGTGGACAGCAGCGGAAATAATTCACCCCTCCACTTT. Translation: CAISPVDSSGNNSPLHF.

This clone was detected only a few times. The chain couples TRBV15 to TRBJ1-1; a possible D gene is TRBD1 (6 bases). V was clipped by 5 bases and J by 0 bases, with 7 bases between them. The germline V gene encodes CDR1 LNHNV and CDR2 YYDKDF (reference sequence). The length of the CDR3 is 13 residues. Here the CDR3 reads CATSGQLNTEAFF. The CDR3 coding sequence is TGTGCCACCAGCGGACAGCTGAACACTGAAGCTTTCTTT.

V and J are TRBV4-1 and TRBJ2-7; the match to TRBD1 covers 9 bases. Germline CDR1 reads MGHRA; CDR2 reads YSYEKL. This CDR3 comprises 14 residues. Germline trimming cut 0 bases from V and 6 bases from J; bases unmatched to any gene: 3. CDR3 sequence (DNA): TGCGCCAGCAGCCAAGAACAGGGGGCTGGCGAGCAGTACTTC. Residues: CASSQEQGAGEQYF.

The V call is TRBV24-1, the J call TRBJ2-1, with 9 positions matching TRBD2. J was trimmed by 5 bases and V by 6 bases; bases with no gene match: 4. Germline lookup yields CDR1 KGHDR and CDR2 SFDVKD. The length of the CDR3 is 14 residues. CDR3 region: CATSRREGDNEQFF. Written as DNA, the CDR3 is TGTGCCACCAGTCGGCGGGAGGGGGACAATGAGCAGTTCTTC.

The chain uses TRBV30 and TRBJ2-7, with 7 positions matching TRBD1. V gave up 2 bases and J gave up 5 bases; unmatched junction bases: 12. CDR3 size: 15 residues. Germline V gene data show CDR1 as GTSNPN and CDR2 as SVGIG (reference sequence). This CDR3 reads CAWSTGTAGGNEQYF. CDR3 bases: TGTGCCTGGAGTACCGGGACAGCCGGTGGAAACGAGCAGTACTTC.

The gene calls are TRBV5-6 and TRBJ2-1; TRBD2 matches at 9 bases. This CDR3 has 13 residues. Germline assignment: CDR1 SGHDT and CDR2 YYEEEE. After removal of 7 bases from V and 5 bases from J, the junction contained 4 bases not matched to a gene. CDR3: CASGGRVDNEQFF. The CDR3 DNA reads as TGTGCCAGCGGCGGGAGGGTAGACAATGAGCAGTTCTTC.

The rearrangement links TRBV5-5 to TRBJ1-5; D call uncertain. Looked up from germline, CDR1 is SGHKS and CDR2 is YYEKEE (reference sequence). Trimming shortened V by 4 bases and J by 3 bases, and 11 bases separated the two germline ends. The CDR3 length is 14 residues. The CDR3 bases are TGTGCCAGCAGCCCGGGATCCCTCAATCAGCCCCAGCATTTT. It translates to CASSPGSLNQPQHF.

The DNA for the CDR3 is TGTGCCAGCAGTTGGGCGGGGACTAATGAAAAACTGTTTTTT. Translating gives CASSWAGTNEKLFF. This chain uses TRBV27 with TRBJ1-4, with D unresolved. The V and J ends lost 4 bases and 2 bases respectively, with 8 bases between them. The CDR3 contains 14 residues. Germline V gene sequence: CDR1 MNHEY, CDR2 SMNVEV (reference sequence).

The chain employs TRBV5-5 and TRBJ1-5; no clear D gene. Germline loops: CDR1 SGHKS, CDR2 YYEKEE (reference sequence). CDR3 length equals 16 residues. Trimming took 0 bases from V and 4 from J, leaving 14 bases between them. CDR3 in DNA: TGTGCCAGCAGCTTGGGGGCGCTCCCGGGAAATCAGCCCCAGCATTTT. It specifies CASSLGALPGNQPQHF.

The V gene is TRBV4-2, the J gene TRBJ1-6; D is unresolved. The CDR3 extends over 15 amino acids. From germline, CDR1 is LGHNA and CDR2 YNFKEQ. Between the trimmed V and J ends, which lost 0 bases and 7 bases, there was a span of 10 bases. The CDR3 loop reads CASSQESGLNSPLHF. DNA of the CDR3: TGTGCCAGCAGCCAAGAATCGGGTTTGAATTCACCCCTCCACTTT.

The V gene is TRBV5-4, the J gene TRBJ2-7, with a weak D call TRBD2 (6 bases). Germline CDR1 reads SGHNT; CDR2 reads YYREEE (reference sequence). The CDR3 sequence is 13 residues long. Trimming stripped 2 bases from V and 6 bases from J, with 12 bases between. The CDR3 DNA reads TGTGCCAGCAGCTTTTCCGTGGGGGGCGAGCAGTACTTC. Its translation is CASSFSVGGEQYF.

The V gene is TRBV28, the J gene TRBJ2-7; the match to TRBD2 covers 14 bases. The CDR3 covers 16 residues. V dropped 5 bases and J dropped 4; count of bases not matched to a gene: 7. Germline V CDR1 and CDR2: MDHEN, SYDVKM. The CDR3, as DNA: TGTGCCAGCAGTCCACCGGGACTAGCGGGAGCTTACGAGCAGTACTTC. This sequence encodes CASSPPGLAGAYEQYF.

This clone was seen a handful of times. As DNA, the CDR3 is TGTGCCAGCAGCCCGGGGGGCGGGGGGTGGAACACCGGGGAGCTGTTTTTT. Amino acids: CASSPGGGGWNTGELFF. V usage is TRBV27 and J usage is TRBJ2-2; 8 bases agree with TRBD2. The CDR3 spans 17 residues. Germline CDR1 is MNHEY and CDR2 is SMNVEV (reference sequence). V lost 6 bases, J lost 1 base, and 10 bases stayed unmatched.

This clone was found once. V usage is TRBV10-3 and J usage is TRBJ2-3; TRBD1 matches 8 bases. The germline gives CDR1 ENHRY, CDR2 SYGVKD. This CDR3 region has 14 residues. With V trimmed by 2 bases and J by 6 bases, 4 bases remained unmatched. The CDR3 region has the DNA TGTGCCATCAGTGAGGCAGGGGGCATGGATACGCAGTATTTT. Amino acid sequence: CAISEAGGMDTQYF.

A single count supports this clone. The chain has TRBV4-1 and TRBJ2-1; D not resolved. V shed 1 base and J shed 2 bases, with 9 bases lying between them. The CDR3 is made up of 15 amino acids. The germline V gene has CDR1 MGHRA and CDR2 YSYEKL. The CDR3 reads CASSQVGSTYNEQFF. For the CDR3, the DNA is TGCGCCAGCAGCCAAGTCGGTTCTACCTACAATGAGCAGTTCTTC.

The CDR3, as DNA: TGTGCCAGCAGCCCCGTGGAGGGGGCAGGAAAACTGTTTTTT. Protein: CASSPVEGAGKLFF. This chain uses TRBV28 with TRBJ1-4, with 7 positions matching TRBD1. V trimming: 6 bases; J trimming: 10 bases; junction bases outside the gene matches: 11. Germline V CDR1 and CDR2: MDHEN, SYDVKM. This CDR3 has 14 amino acids.

The chain is built from TRBV5-6 and TRBJ2-1; 7 nucleotides align to TRBD1. The V segment lost 4 bases and the J segment 0 bases; nucleotides outside the gene matches: 10. In germline, CDR1 is SGHDT, CDR2 YYEEEE. The CDR3 consists of 17 residues. Here the CDR3 reads CASSRNRGSRSYNEQFF. The DNA for the CDR3 is TGTGCCAGCAGCCGAAACAGGGGCTCCCGCTCCTACAATGAGCAGTTCTTC.

The chain couples TRBV19 to TRBJ1-6; 7 bases are a match to TRBD1. The V and J ends lost 7 bases and 0 bases, in that order; junction bases with no gene match: 6. Germline-derived CDR1 and CDR2 are LNHDA and SQIVND (reference sequence). The CDR3 has 16 residues. The CDR3 loop is CASTKGQTSYNSPLHF. The CDR3 nucleotides read TGTGCCAGTACTAAGGGACAGACCTCCTATAATTCACCCCTCCACTTT.

The chain links TRBV6-2 or TRBV6-3 to TRBJ2-3; tentative D call: TRBD2 (5 bases). V dropped 4 bases and J dropped 5 bases, with 22 bases sitting between them. Looked up from germline, CDR1 is MNHEY and CDR2 is SVGEGT. This CDR3 has 17 residues. CDR3 in DNA: TGTGCCAGCAGTTGGGTCATTACTAGTCCGATACTAGATACGCAGTATTTT. This sequence encodes CASSWVITSPILDTQYF.

This clone was seen just once. The J gene is TRBJ1-1, the V gene TRBV5-4; D gene uncertain. V lost 3 bases and J 6 bases, leaving 15 bases between the germline ends. The germline gives CDR1 SGHNT, CDR2 YYREEE (reference sequence). The CDR3 contains 14 residues. CDR3 in amino acids: CASSSYVEGPEAFF. The CDR3, as DNA: TGTGCCAGCAGCTCCTATGTGGAGGGCCCTGAAGCTTTCTTT.